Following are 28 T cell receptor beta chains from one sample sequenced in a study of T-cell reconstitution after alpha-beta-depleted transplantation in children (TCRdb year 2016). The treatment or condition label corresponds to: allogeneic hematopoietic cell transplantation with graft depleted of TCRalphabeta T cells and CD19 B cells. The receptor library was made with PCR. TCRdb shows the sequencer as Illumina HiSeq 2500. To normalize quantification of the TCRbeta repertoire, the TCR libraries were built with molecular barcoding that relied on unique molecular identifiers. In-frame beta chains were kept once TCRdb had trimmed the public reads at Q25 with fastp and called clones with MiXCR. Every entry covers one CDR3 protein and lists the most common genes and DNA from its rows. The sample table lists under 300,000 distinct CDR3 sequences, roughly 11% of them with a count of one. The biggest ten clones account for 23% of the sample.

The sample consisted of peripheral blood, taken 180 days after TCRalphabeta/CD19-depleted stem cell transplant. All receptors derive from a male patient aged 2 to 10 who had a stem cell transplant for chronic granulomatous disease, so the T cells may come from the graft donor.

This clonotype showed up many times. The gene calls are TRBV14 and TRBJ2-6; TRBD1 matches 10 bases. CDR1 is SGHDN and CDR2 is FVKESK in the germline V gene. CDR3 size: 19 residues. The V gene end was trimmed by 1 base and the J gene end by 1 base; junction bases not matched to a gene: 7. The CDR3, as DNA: TGTGCCAGCAGCCAAGGAGTAGGGGACAGGGGTTCTGGGGCCAACGTCCTGACTTTC. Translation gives CASSQGVGDRGSGANVLTF.

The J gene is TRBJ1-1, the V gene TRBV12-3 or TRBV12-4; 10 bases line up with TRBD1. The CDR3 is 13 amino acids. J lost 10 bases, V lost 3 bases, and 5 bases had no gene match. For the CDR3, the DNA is TGTGCCAGCAGTTTTGGGACAGGGGTTAGAGCTTTCTTT. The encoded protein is CASSFGTGVRAFF.

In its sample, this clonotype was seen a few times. The CDR3 here is CASSVDSLAGRYEQYF. CDR3 nucleotides: TGTGCCAGCAGCGTAGATTCCCTAGCGGGCCGCTACGAGCAGTACTTC. The chain has TRBV9 and TRBJ2-7; 8 bases agree with TRBD2. With 0 bases clipped from V and 3 bases from J, the junction kept 8 bases outside the gene matches. The CDR3 is made up of 16 amino acids. Germline CDR1 SGDLS, CDR2 YYNGEE.

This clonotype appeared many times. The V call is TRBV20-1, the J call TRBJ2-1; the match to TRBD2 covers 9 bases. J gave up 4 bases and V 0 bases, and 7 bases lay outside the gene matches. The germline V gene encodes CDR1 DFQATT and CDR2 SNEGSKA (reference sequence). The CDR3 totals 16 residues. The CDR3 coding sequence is TGCAGTGCTAGAGATGTAGCGGGAGAACCATACAATGAGCAGTTCTTC. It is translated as CSARDVAGEPYNEQFF.

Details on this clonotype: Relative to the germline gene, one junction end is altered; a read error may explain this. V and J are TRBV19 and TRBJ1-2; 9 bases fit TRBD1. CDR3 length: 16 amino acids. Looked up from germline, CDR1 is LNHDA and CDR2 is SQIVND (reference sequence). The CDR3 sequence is CTSTMSLTGGNYGYTF. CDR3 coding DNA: TGTACCAGTACCATGTCCCTCACAGGGGGCAACTATGGCTACACCTTC.

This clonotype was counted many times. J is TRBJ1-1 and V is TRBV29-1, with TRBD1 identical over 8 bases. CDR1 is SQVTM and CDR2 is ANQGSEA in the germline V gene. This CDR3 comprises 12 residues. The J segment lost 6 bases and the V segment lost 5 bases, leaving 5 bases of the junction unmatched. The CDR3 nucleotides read TGCAGCGTTAAGCGGACAGGGCCTGAAGCTTTCTTT. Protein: CSVKRTGPEAFF.

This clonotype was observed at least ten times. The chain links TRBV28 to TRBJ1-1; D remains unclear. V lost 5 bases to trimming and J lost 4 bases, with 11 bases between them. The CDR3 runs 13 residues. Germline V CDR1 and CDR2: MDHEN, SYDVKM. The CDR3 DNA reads TGTGCCAGCAGTGCGGATAGGACCACTGAAGCTTTCTTT. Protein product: CASSADRTTEAFF.

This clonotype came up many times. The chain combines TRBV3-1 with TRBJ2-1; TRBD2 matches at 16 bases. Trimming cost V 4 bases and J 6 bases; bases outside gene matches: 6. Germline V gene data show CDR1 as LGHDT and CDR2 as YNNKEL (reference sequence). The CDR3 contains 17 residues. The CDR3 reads CASSPPGLAGGINEQFF. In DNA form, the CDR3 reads TGTGCCAGCAGCCCCCCGGGACTAGCGGGAGGGATCAATGAGCAGTTCTTC.

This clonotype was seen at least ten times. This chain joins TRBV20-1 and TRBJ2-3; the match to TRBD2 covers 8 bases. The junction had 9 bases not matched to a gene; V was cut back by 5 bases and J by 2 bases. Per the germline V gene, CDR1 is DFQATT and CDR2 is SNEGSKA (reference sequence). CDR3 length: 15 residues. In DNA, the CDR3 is TGCAGTGCTCCCCGATCGGGAGGGGACACAGATACGCAGTATTTT. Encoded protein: CSAPRSGGDTDTQYF.

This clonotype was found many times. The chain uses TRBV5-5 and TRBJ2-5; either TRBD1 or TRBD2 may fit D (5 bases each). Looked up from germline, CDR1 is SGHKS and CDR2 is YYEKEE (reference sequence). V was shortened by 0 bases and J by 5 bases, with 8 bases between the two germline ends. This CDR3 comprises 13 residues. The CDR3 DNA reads TGTGCCAGCAGCTTGGGGGGGTCGGAGACCCAGTACTTC. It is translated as CASSLGGSETQYF.

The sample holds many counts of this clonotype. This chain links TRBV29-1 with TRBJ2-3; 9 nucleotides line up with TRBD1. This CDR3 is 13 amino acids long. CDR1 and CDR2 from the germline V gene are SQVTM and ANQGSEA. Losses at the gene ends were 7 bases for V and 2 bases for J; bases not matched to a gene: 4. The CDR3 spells CSAGQGNTDTQYF. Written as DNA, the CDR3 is TGCAGCGCCGGACAGGGGAACACAGATACGCAGTATTTT.

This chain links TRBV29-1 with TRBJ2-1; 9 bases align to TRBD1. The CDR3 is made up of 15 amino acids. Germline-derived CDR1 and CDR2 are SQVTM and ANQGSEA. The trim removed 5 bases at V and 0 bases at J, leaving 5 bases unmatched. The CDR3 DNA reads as TGCAGCGTTTCACAGGGGGCAAGCTCCTACAATGAGCAGTTCTTC. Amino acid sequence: CSVSQGASSYNEQFF.

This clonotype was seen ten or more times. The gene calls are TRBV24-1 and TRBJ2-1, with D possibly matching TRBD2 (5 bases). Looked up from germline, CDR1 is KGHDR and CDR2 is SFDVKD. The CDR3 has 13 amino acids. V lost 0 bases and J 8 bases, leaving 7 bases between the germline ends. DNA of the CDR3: TGTGCCACCAGTGATTTGCGGGATGATGAGCAGTTCTTC. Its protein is CATSDLRDDEQFF.

The CDR3 reads CASSNTGIGYYSPLHF. The DNA of the CDR3 is TGTGCCAGCAGCAATACAGGGATTGGGTATTATTCACCCCTCCACTTT. The rearrangement uses TRBV28 and TRBJ1-6; possible D gene TRBD1, 6 bases. The CDR3 is 16 residues long. V lost 6 bases and J lost 8, with 20 bases in between. In germline, CDR1 is MDHEN, CDR2 SYDVKM.

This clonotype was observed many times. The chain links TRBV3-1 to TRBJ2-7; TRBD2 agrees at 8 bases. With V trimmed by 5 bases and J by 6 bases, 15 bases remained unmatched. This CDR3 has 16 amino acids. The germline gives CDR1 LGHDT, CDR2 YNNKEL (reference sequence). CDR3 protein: CASSALSGSVGSEQYF. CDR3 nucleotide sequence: TGTGCCAGCAGCGCACTGAGCGGGAGCGTAGGAAGCGAGCAGTACTTC.

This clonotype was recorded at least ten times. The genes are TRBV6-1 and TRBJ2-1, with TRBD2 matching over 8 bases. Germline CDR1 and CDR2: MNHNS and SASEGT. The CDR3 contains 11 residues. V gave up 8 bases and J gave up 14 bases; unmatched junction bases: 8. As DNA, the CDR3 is TGTGCCAGCGGGACTAGTCTCTCGGAGTTCTTC. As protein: CASGTSLSEFF.

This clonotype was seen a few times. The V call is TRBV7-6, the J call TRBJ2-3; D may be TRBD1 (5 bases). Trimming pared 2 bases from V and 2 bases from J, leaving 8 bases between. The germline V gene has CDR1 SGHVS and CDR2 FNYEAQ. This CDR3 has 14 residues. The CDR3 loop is CASSLTGTTDTQYF. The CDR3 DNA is TGTGCCAGCAGCTTAACAGGAACCACAGATACGCAGTATTTT. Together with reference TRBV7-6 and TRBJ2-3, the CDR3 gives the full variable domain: GAGVSQSPRYKVTKRGQDVALRCDPISGHVSLYWYRQALGQGPEFLTYFNYEAQQDKSGLPNDRFSAERPEGSISTLTIQRTEQRDSAMYRCASSLTGTTDTQYFGPGTRLTVL.

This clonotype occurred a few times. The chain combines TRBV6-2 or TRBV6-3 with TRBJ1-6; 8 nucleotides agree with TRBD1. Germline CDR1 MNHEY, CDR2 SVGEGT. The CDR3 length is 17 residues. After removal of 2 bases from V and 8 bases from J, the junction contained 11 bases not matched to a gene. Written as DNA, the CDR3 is TGTGCCAGCAGTTACGCCTCGTTGACAGGGGTTGATTCACCCCTCCACTTT. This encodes CASSYASLTGVDSPLHF.

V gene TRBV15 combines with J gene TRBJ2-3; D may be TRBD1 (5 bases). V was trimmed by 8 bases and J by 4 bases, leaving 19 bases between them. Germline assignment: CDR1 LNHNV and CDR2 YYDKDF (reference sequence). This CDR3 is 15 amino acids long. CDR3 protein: CATGLGAGGPDTQYF. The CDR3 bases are TGTGCCACCGGTCTAGGGGCTGGTGGGCCAGATACGCAGTATTTT. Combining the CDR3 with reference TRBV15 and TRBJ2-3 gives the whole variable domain DAMVIQNPRYQVTQFGKPVTLSCSQTLNHNVMYWYQQKSSQAPKLLFHYYDKDFNNEADTPDNFQSRRPNTSFCFLDIRSPGLGDTAMYLCATGLGAGGPDTQYFGPGTRLTVL.

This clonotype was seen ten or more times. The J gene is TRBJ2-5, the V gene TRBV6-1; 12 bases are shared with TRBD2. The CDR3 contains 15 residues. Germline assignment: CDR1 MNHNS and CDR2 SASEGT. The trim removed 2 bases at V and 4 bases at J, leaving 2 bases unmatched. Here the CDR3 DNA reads TGTGCCAGCAGTGAACTAGCGGGAGGGCCAGAGACCCAGTACTTC. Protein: CASSELAGGPETQYF.

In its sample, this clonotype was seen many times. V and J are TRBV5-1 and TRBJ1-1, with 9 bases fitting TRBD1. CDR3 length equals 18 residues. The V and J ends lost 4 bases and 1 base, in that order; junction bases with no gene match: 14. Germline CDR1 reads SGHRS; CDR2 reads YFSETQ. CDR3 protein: CASSMKPGQGIKNTEAFF. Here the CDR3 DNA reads TGCGCCAGCAGCATGAAACCCGGACAGGGGATAAAGAACACTGAAGCTTTCTTT.

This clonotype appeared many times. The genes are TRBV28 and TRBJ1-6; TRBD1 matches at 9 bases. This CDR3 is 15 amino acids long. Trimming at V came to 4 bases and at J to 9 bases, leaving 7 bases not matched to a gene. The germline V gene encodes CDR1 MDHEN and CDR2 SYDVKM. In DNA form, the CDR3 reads TGTGCCAGCAGTTCCCGGACAGGGGTCAGTTCACCCCTCCACTTT. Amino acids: CASSSRTGVSSPLHF.

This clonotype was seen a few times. The CDR3 coding sequence is TGTGCCAGCAGCCAACGACAGAGCGGATCCTCTGGGGCCAACGTCCTGACTTTC. Amino acids: CASSQRQSGSSGANVLTF. The V gene is TRBV14, the J gene TRBJ2-6, with D perhaps TRBD1 or TRBD2 (5 bases each). The CDR3 is made up of 18 amino acids. Trimming took 2 bases from V and 0 from J, leaving 14 bases between them. Germline CDR1 reads SGHDN; CDR2 reads FVKESK.

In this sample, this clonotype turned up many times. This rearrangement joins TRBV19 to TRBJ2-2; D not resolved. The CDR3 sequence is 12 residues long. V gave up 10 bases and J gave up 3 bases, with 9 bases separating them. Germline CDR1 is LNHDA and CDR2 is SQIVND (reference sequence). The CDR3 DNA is TGTGCCACTCGACTGGACACCGGGGAGCTGTTTTTT. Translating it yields CATRLDTGELFF. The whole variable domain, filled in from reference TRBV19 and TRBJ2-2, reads DGGITQSPKYLFRKEGQNVTLSCEQNLNHDAMYWYRQDPGQGLRLIYYSQIVNDFQKGDIAEGYSVSREKKESFPLTVTSAQKNPTAFYLCATRLDTGELFFGEGSRLTVL.

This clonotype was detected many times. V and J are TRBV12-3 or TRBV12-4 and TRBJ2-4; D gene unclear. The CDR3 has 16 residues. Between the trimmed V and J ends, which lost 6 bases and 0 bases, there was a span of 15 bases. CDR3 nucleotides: TGTGCCAGCAGCCCCGAAAACGGTAGAGCCAAAAACATTCAGTACTTC. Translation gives CASSPENGRAKNIQYF.

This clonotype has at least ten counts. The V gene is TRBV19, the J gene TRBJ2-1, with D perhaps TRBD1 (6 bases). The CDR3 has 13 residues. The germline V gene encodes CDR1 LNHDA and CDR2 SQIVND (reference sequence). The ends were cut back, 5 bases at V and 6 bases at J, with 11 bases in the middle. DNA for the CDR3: TGTGCCAGTAGTGGAAAACAGGGCAATGAGCAGTTCTTC. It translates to CASSGKQGNEQFF.

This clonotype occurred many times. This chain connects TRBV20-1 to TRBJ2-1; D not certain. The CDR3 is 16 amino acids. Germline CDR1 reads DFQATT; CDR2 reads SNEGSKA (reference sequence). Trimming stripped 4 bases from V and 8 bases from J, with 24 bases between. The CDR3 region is CSATEPTGRLWDEQFF. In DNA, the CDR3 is TGCAGTGCTACCGAACCTACGGGCAGGCTCTGGGATGAGCAGTTCTTC.

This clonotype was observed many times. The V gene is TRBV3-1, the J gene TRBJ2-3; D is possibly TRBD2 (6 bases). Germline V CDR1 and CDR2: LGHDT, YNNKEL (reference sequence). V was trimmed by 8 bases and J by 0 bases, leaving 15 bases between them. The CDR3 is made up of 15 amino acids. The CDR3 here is CASVIGGMSTDTQYF. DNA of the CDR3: TGTGCCAGCGTTATCGGGGGAATGAGCACAGATACGCAGTATTTT.